This TCR beta chain stems from a study of molecular identifiers for immune sequencing clone quantification. Looking at the study overall: Four of five RNA aliquots from approximately 20,000 or 100,000 naive CD8 T cells were sequenced.

In this sample, this clonotype turned up many times. Sequencing libraries of naive CD8 cells derived from approximately 22,000 to 940,000 sorted cells with 10%, 30% or 50% RNA. CD8+CD4-CCR7+CD45RA+ sorting gave the naive CD8 T cells. The CDR3 has 17 amino acids. The germline V gene encodes CDR1 PRHDT and CDR2 FYEKMQ (reference sequence). V lost 5 bases, J lost 1 base, and 19 bases lay in between. One entry per CDR3 protein, called by TCRdb with MiXCR from the PCR reads. Of more than 300,000 distinct CDR3 sequences in the sample, about a fifth are singletons; the top ten hold 0.81%. The source material was naive CD8+ T cells from blood, with Jurkat cell RNA spiked in. The subset here: FACS-sorted CD8+CD4-CCR7+CD45RA+ naive T cells. The rearrangement links TRBV13 to TRBJ2-3; tentatively, D is TRBD1 or TRBD2 (6 bases each). This TCR derives from a human donor in good health. Some libraries in this study had Jurkat cell RNA spiked in. The CDR3 loop reads CASSAPGLPGGTDTQYF. In DNA, the CDR3 is TGTGCCAGCAGCGCCCCGGGACTCCCAGGGGGCACAGATACGCAGTATTTT.